Here is one TCR beta chain with its context. Its antigen has not been determined. No per-base quality is available; no much larger clone lies one base away. For sequencing of the TCRbeta CDR3 region, genomic DNA was extracted from the sorted cells. The immunoSEQ Assay was used to sequence the TCRbeta CDR3 regions. The source is immuneACCESS, and TCRdb retained only in-frame sequences with V and J called. Part of the clones is not carried over; for the studies checked, unresolved V genes explain less than half of this, and the remainder is unexplained. The sample profile shows about 21,000 clones; around 87% of them were found once. The leading ten clones occupy 15% to 20% of the sample. Its CDR3 holds 15 amino acids, cysteine through phenylalanine. Of the read, only the CDR3 DNA is kept; its 45 bases are in frame from base 1. These data belong to a study of OX40 agonist ivuxolimab in advanced cancers. Regarding the study in general: Ivuxolimab was a fully human IgG2 agonistic monoclonal antibody targeting the costimulatory receptor OX40 (CD134). The paper reports the monotherapy dose-escalation portion (N ≈ 52 patients) of the phase I ivuxolimab trial. In the dose-escalation cohort, 82.7% of patients were male, and the mean age was approximately 60 years, with a range of about 20 to 79. Peripheral TCRbeta sequencing was intended to test whether TCR sequence diversity was altered and clonal T-cell expansion was caused by ivuxolimab. Intravenous ivuxolimab was administered to patients every 2 weeks at six dose levels: 0.01, 0.1, 0.3, 1.5, 3 and 10 mg/kg. Patients were allowed to have had prior anti-PD-1, anti-PD-L1 or anti-CTLA-4 therapy, and approximately 40% of the dose-escalation patients had previously received checkpoint inhibitors. Partial responses occurred in three dose-escalation patients, of whom one had hepatocellular carcinoma and two had cutaneous melanoma. Among the 50 to 55 dose-escalation patients, about 20 had hepatocellular carcinoma, 15 or so melanoma, 9 renal cell carcinoma and 9 head and neck cancer. The study at large found these results: After ivuxolimab, more expanded clones were found on average in CD8+ T cells than in CD4+ T cells. Antigen specificity was not determined for the clonally expanded peripheral T cells. Clonal expansion of both CD4+ and CD8+ blood T cells was observed from baseline to week 6 at doses 0.1 to 3.0 mg/kg. Low levels of normalized T-cell clonal expansion were also shown by some nonresponding patients. Partial responders in the 0.1-3.0 mg/kg groups had among the lowest normalized peripheral clonal expansion, especially among CD8+ T cells.

The trial excluded patients who had a history of autoimmune disease or who were on systemic immunosuppression. Peripheral blood for TCR sequencing was drawn from every dose cohort at baseline, at cycle 4 day 1 and at cycle 7 day 1. Samples were obtained from an open-label, multicenter, first-in-human phase I dose-escalation trial of ivuxolimab. Adults with locally advanced or metastatic head and neck squamous cell, hepatocellular, melanoma or renal cell carcinoma were enrolled in the trial. Before TCR sequencing, CD4+ and CD8+ T cells were separately sorted from peripheral blood. The chain joins TRBV21-1 to TRBJ1-3. TRBV21-1 is given as a pseudogene. This specimen was CD4+ or CD8+ T cells sorted from blood, taken in a trial of the OX40 agonist ivuxolimab. This clonotype originated in an adult with an advanced solid tumor such as melanoma, head and neck, liver or kidney cancer. At the DNA level, the sequence is TGTGCCAGCAGCAAAGAGGGATTCTCTGGAAACACCATATATTTT. Translated, this gives CASSKEGFSGNTIYF.